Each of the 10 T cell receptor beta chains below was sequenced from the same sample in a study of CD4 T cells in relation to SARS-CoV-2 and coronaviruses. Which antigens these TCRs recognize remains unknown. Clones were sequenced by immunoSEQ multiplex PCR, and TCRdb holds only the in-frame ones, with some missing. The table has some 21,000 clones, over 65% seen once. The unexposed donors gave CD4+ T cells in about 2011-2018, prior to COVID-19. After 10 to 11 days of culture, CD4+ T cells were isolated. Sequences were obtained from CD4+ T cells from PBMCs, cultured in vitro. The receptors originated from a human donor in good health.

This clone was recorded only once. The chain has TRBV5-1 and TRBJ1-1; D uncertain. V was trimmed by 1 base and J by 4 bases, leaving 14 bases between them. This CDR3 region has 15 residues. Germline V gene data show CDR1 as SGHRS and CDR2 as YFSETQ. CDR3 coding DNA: TGCGCCAGCAGCTTGCTTTGGGATCGAGGCACTGAAGCTTTCTTT. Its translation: CASSLLWDRGTEAFF.

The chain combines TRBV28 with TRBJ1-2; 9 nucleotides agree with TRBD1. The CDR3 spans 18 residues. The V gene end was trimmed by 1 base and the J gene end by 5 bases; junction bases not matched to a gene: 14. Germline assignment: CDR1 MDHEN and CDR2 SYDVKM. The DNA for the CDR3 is TGTGCCAGCAGTTTATTTGAGTGGACAGGGGATAGGGGGTATGGCTACACCTTC. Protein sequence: CASSLFEWTGDRGYGYTF.

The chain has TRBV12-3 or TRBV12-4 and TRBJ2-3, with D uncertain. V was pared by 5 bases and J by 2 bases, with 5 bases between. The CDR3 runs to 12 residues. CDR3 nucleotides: TGTGCCAGCAGTCTTTACACAGATACGCAGTATTTT. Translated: CASSLYTDTQYF.

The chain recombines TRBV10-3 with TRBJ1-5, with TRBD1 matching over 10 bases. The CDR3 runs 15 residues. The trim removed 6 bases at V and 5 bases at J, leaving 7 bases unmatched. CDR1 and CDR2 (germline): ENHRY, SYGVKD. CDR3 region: CAIRGTGDWDQPQHF. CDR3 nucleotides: TGTGCCATCAGAGGGACAGGGGATTGGGATCAGCCCCAGCATTTT.

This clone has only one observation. In nucleotides, the CDR3 is TGTGCCAGCACCATCGGACAGGGGGCTGGTGAAAAACTGTTTTTT. Translated: CASTIGQGAGEKLFF. V usage is TRBV28 and J usage is TRBJ1-4; TRBD1 matches 11 bases. CDR3 length equals 15 residues. V shed 7 bases and J 7 bases; nucleotides not matched to a gene: 8. Germline V gives CDR1 MDHEN, CDR2 SYDVKM.

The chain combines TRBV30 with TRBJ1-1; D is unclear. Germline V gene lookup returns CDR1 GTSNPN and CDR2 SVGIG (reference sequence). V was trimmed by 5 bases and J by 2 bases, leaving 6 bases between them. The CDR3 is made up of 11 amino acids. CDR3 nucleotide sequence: TGTGCCTGGGGGTTAAACACTGAAGCTTTCTTT. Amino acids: CAWGLNTEAFF.

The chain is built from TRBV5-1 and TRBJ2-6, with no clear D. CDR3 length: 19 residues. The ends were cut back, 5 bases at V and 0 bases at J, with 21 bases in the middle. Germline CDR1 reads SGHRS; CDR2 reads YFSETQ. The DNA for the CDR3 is TGCGCCAGCAGACAAGGGTCGACGGACCCCCTCTCTGGGGCCAACGTCCTGACTTTC. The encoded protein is CASRQGSTDPLSGANVLTF.

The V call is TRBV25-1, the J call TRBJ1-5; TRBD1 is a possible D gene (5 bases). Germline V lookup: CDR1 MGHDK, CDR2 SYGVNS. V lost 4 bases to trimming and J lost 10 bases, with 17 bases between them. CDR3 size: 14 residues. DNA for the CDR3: TGTGCCAGCAGTGGAGGCGGGGGTTACTTCCCCCAGCATTTT. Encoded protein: CASSGGGGYFPQHF.

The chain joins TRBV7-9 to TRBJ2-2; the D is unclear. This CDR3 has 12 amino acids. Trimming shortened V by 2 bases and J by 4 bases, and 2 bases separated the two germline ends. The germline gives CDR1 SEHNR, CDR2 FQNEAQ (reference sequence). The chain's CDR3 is CASSLRTGELFF. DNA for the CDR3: TGTGCCAGCAGCTTACGCACCGGGGAGCTGTTTTTT.

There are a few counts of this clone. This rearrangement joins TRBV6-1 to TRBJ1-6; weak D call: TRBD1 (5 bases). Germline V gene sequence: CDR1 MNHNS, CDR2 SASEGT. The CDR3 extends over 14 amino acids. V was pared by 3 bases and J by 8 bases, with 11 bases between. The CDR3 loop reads CASSDTGAYSPLHF. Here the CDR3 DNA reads TGTGCCAGCAGTGACACCGGGGCCTATTCACCCCTCCACTTT.